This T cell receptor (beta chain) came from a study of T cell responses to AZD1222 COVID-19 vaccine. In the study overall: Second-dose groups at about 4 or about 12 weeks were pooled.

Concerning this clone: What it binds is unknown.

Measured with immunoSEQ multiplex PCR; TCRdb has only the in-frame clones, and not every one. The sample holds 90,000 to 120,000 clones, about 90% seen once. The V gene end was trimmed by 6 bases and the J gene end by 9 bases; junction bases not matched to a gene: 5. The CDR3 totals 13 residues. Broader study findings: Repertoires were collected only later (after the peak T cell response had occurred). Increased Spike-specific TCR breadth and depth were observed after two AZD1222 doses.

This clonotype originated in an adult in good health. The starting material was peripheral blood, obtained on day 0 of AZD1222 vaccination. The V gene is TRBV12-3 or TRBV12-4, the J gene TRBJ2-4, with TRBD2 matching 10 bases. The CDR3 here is CASRPSGSSIQYF. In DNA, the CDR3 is TGTGCCAGCAGACCTAGCGGGAGTAGCATTCAGTACTTC.